This record concerns one T cell receptor (beta chain) sequence. Its antigen is undetermined. Preparation of the TCRbeta library used unique molecular identifiers. TCRdb used MiXCR to reprocess the PCR reads, holding one entry per CDR3 protein. The top ten clones hold less than 15% of a sample with around 490,000 distinct CDR3 sequences, about an eighth of them seen once. This record comes from a study of T-cell reconstitution after alpha-beta-depleted transplantation in children. Broader study findings: Diversity of TCRbeta at day 60 was high in some patients, arising from surviving recipient T cells and thymic progenitors. In patients about two months after transplant, alpha-beta T cells reportedly arose from several hundred expanded graft clones. Newly produced T cells mostly accounted for T-cell counts and diversity one year post-transplant.

The sequence came from a female patient aged 2-9 years who had a stem cell transplant for aplastic anemia, so the T cells may come from the graft donor. This specimen consisted of PBMCs, mostly from graft donor cells, obtained 180 days after TCRalphabeta/CD19-depleted stem cell transplant.

CDR3 sequence: CASSKALWSGSITDTQYF. The CDR3 DNA reads as TGTGCCAGCAGCAAAGCGCTTTGGAGCGGGAGCATAACAGATACGCAGTATTTT. This rearrangement joins TRBV21-1 to TRBJ2-3; the D segment call TRBD2 is taken from the table without a DNA check. TRBV21-1 counts as a pseudogene. There are 18 residues in the CDR3.